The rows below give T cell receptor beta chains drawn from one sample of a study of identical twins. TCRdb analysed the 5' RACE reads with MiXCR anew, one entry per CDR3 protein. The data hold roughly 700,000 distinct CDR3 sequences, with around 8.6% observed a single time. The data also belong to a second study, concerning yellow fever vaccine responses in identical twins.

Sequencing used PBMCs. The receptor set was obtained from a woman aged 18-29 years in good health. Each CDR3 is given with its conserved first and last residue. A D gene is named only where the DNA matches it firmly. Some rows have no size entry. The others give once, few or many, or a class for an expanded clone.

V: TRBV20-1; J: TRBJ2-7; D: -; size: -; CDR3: CSASLAGQLKYEQYF; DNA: TGCAGTGCTAGTCTGGCCGGACAGCTAAAATACGAGCAGTACTTC
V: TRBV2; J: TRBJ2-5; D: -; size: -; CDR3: CASKDIQETQYF; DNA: TGTGCCAGCAAAGACATCCAAGAGACCCAGTACTTC
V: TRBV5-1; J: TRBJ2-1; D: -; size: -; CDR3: CASSTTGPSYNEQFF; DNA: TGCGCCAGCAGCACCACAGGGCCCTCCTACAATGAGCAGTTCTTC
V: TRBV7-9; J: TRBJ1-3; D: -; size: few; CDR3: CASSWSGGGNTIYF; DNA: TGTGCCAGCAGCTGGAGCGGTGGAGGAAACACCATATATTTT
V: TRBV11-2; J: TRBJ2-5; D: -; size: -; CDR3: CASSLGLRRGFQETQYF; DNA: TGTGCCAGCAGCTTAGGCTTGCGGAGGGGTTTCCAAGAGACCCAGTACTTC
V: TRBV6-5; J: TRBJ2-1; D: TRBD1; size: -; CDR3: CASSYPRQGVGNEQFF; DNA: TGTGCCAGCAGTTACCCTCGACAGGGTGTGGGGAATGAGCAGTTCTTC
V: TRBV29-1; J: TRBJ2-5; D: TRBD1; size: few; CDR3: CSGLGTAYQETQYF; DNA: TGCAGCGGCCTGGGGACAGCCTACCAAGAGACCCAGTACTTC
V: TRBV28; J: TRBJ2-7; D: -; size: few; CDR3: CASSLPDGEQYF; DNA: TGTGCCAGCAGTCTACCAGACGGTGAGCAGTACTTC
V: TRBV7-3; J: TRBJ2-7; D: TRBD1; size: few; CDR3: CASSPDRGGFHEQYF; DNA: TGTGCCAGCAGCCCGGACAGGGGAGGATTCCACGAGCAGTACTTC
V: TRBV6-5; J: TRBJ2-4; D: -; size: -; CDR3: CASSYGGQDKNIQYF; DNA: TGTGCCAGCAGTTACGGGGGGCAGGACAAAAACATTCAGTACTTC
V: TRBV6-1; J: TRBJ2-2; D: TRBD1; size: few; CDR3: CASRAGQAANTGELFF; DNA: TGTGCCAGCAGGGCTGGACAGGCCGCGAACACCGGGGAGCTGTTTTTT
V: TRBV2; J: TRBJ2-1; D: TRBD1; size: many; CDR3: CASSVETGGREQFF; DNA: TGTGCCAGCAGTGTGGAGACAGGGGGCAGGGAGCAGTTCTTC
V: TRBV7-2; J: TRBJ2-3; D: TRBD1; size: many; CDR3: CASSSKTGRTDTQYF; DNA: TGTGCCAGCAGCTCCAAGACAGGGCGCACAGATACGCAGTATTTT
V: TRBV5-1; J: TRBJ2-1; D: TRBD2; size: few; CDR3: CASISGESGEQFF; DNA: TGCGCCAGCATAAGCGGGGAATCGGGTGAGCAGTTCTTC
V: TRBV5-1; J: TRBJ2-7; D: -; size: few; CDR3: CASSPASLYEQYF; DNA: TGCGCCAGCAGCCCGGCCAGTCTCTACGAGCAGTACTTC
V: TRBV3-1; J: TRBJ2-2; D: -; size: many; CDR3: CASSQVHTGELFF; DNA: TGTGCCAGCAGCCAAGTGCACACCGGGGAGCTGTTTTTT
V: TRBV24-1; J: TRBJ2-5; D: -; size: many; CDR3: CATSDPDRETQYF; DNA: TGTGCCACCAGTGATCCCGATCGGGAGACCCAGTACTTC
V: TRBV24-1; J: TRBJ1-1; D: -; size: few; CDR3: CATSDSVGLNTEAFF; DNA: TGTGCCACCAGTGATTCCGTCGGTCTGAACACTGAAGCTTTCTTT
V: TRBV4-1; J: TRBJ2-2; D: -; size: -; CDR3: CASSQDEGLALNTGELFF; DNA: TGCGCCAGCAGCCAAGATGAGGGGCTAGCGCTGAACACCGGGGAGCTGTTTTTT
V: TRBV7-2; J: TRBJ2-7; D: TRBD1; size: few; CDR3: CASSSQGAAYEQYF; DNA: TGTGCCAGCAGTTCACAGGGGGCGGCCTACGAGCAGTACTTC
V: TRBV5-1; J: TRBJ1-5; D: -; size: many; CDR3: CASSFSPDSNQPQHF; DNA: TGCGCCAGCAGCTTTTCTCCGGATAGCAATCAGCCCCAGCATTTT
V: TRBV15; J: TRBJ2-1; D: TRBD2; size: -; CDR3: CATSYRASGTNNEQFF; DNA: TGTGCCACCAGCTACCGGGCTAGCGGAACCAACAATGAGCAGTTCTTC
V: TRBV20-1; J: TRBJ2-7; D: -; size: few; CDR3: CVPGSSNEQYF; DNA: TGCGTCCCGGGGAGCTCCAACGAGCAGTACTTC
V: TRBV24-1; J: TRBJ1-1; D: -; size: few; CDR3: CAVGDTRNTEAFF; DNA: TGTGCCGTAGGGGACACAAGGAACACTGAAGCTTTCTTT
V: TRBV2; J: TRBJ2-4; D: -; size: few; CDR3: CASSYSAQNKAKNIQYF; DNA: TGTGCCAGCAGTTATAGCGCCCAAAACAAAGCCAAAAACATTCAGTACTTC
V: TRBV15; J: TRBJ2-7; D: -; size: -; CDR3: CATSDSAGAYEQYF; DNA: TGTGCCACCAGCGACTCGGCAGGGGCCTACGAGCAGTACTTC
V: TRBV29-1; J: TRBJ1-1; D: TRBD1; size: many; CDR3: CSVRTGTTEAFF; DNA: TGCAGCGTCCGGACAGGAACCACTGAAGCTTTCTTT
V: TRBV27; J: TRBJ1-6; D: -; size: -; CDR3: CASSPAWGGGSPLHF; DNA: TGTGCCAGCAGTCCAGCCTGGGGGGGTGGCTCACCCCTCCACTTT
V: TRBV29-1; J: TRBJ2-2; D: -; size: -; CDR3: CSVNRPTGSGELFF; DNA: TGCAGCGTGAATAGGCCTACAGGGTCCGGGGAGCTGTTTTTT
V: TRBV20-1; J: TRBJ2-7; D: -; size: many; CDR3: CSADHREPYEQYF; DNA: TGCAGTGCAGACCACCGGGAGCCCTACGAGCAGTACTTC
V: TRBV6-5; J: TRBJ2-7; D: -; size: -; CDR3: CASSYLENSREQYF; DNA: TGTGCCAGCAGTTACTTGGAAAACTCACGCGAGCAGTACTTC
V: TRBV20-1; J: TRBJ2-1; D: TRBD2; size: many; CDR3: CSAPTSGDYNEQFF; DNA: TGCAGTGCTCCGACTAGCGGGGACTACAATGAGCAGTTCTTC
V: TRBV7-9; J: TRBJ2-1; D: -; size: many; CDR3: CASSLKVNEQFF; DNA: TGTGCCAGCAGCTTAAAAGTAAATGAGCAGTTCTTC
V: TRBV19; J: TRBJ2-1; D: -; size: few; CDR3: CASSTPATLQFF; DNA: TGTGCCAGTAGTACACCGGCGACTTTGCAGTTCTTC
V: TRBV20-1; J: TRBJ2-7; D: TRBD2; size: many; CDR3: CSARNTGGESYEQYF; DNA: TGCAGTGCTAGAAATACCGGGGGGGAATCCTACGAGCAGTACTTC
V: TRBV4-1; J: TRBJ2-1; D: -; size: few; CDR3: CASSHNPDRYNEQFF; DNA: TGCGCCAGCAGCCACAACCCGGACCGCTACAATGAGCAGTTCTTC
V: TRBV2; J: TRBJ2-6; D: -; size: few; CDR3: CASRTPKGFSGANVLTF; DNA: TGTGCCAGCAGAACACCGAAGGGGTTCTCTGGGGCCAACGTCCTGACTTTC
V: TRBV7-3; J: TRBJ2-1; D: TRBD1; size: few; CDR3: CASSLVGTDLSEQFF; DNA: TGTGCCAGCAGCTTAGTTGGGACAGATCTATCTGAGCAGTTCTTC
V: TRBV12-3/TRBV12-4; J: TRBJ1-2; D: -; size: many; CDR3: CASRAQAGEGYTF; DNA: TGTGCCAGCAGAGCACAGGCAGGGGAAGGCTACACCTTC
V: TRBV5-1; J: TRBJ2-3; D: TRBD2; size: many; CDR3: CASSLLAGGLTDTQYF; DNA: TGCGCCAGCAGCCTTCTAGCGGGGGGGCTAACAGATACGCAGTATTTT
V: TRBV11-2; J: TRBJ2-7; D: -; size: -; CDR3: CASSLLSFEQYF; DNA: TGTGCCAGCAGCTTATTGAGTTTCGAGCAGTACTTC
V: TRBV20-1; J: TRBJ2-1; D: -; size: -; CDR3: CSASRGSSLGEQFF; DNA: TGCAGTGCTAGCCGGGGTTCCTCTCTGGGCGAGCAGTTCTTC
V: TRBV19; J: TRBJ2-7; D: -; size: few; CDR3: CASMGTYEQYF; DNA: TGTGCCAGTATGGGTACCTACGAGCAGTACTTC
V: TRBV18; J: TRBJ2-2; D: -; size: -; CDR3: CASSPVGPNTGELVF; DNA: TGTGCCAGCTCACCAGTGGGGCCGAACACCGGGGAGCTGGTTTTT
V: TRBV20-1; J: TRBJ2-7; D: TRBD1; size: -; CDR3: CSARTGDLYEQYF; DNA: TGCAGTGCTAGGACAGGGGACCTCTACGAGCAGTACTTC